The sequence of this TCR beta chain was determined in a study of T cell repertoires in cytomegalovirus infection. Study context: Indications came from public TCR beta signatures; they pointed to CMV infection and to a matching HLA type. Study observations and caveats: Clonotypes of TCR beta that were HLA-C-restricted and CMV-specific dominated the ex vivo response. Cumulative public TCR beta family frequency identified carriers of CMV plus the relevant HLA.

TCRdb processed the reads anew with MiXCR; each CDR3 protein has one entry. The sample records roughly 630,000 distinct CDR3 sequences, roughly 26% being singletons. This clonotype has just a few counts. Its antigen is as yet unknown. The CDR3 length is 12 residues. Germline V CDR1 and CDR2: LNHDA, SQIVND (reference sequence). V lost 1 base, J lost 6 bases, and 3 bases lay in between. This sequence was found in a human donor in good health (CMV status not recorded). Some clones in this sample may be carry-over from other donors' samples. The chain recombines TRBV19 with TRBJ2-2; D remains ambiguous. The sequencing input was CD8+ T cells from PBMCs. CDR3 in amino acids: CASSIVAGELFF. In DNA, the CDR3 is TGTGCCAGTAGTATAGTGGCCGGGGAGCTGTTTTTT.